The clone carrying this T cell receptor (beta chain) occurred a few times. The antigen remains undetermined. Sorting that relied on CD45RO/CCR7/CD25/CD127/CD95/CD27 yielded CD4+ naive, central memory, regulatory and stem cell-like memory cells. This sample was included in a study of beta chain features in type 1 diabetes. Overall study findings and caveats: The study notes PCR might favor shorter templates equally in patients and controls. Individuals with type 1 diabetes displayed fewer insertions and more deletions at VDJ junctions. The study found moderately but significantly shorter TCRB CDR3s in all four CD4+ subsets of Type 1 diabetes patients.

J was trimmed by 4 bases and V by 4 bases; bases with no gene match: 8. The CDR3 spans 15 residues. Germline V gene lookup returns CDR1 LNHNV and CDR2 YYDKDF (reference sequence). Of the isolated RNA, all was reverse transcribed, and so the sequenced material was expressed TCRB transcripts. Profiling relied on immunoSEQ multiplex PCR, and the TCRdb table lists in-frame clones only, not all of them. This sample has under 900,000 clones; roughly 15% occur once, and the top ten carry about 0.02%. The rearrangement joins TRBV15 to TRBJ2-5; 8 nucleotides match TRBD1. The TCR sequence derives from a woman under 30 in good health. Sequencing was carried out using naive CD4+ T cells from blood. CDR3 sequence: CATSTRQGMGETQYF. In DNA, the CDR3 is TGTGCCACCAGCACCAGACAGGGGATGGGAGAGACCCAGTACTTC.